Below, 13 T cell receptor beta chains from the same sample are listed, as sequenced in a study of cytomegalovirus exposure and HLA in healthy donors. The study ran its PCR with 60 Vbeta and 13 Jbeta primers. Here immunoSEQ multiplex PCR was the method, and the copy in TCRdb shows in-frame clones only, minus some. The listing contains about 51,000 clones. Sequences were obtained from PBMCs. These receptors were collected from a man aged 35 to 55 in good health and CMV-seropositive.

The chain carries TRBV9 and TRBJ2-1; 7 bases line up with TRBD1. V lost 0 bases and J lost 5; bases outside the gene matches: 5. This CDR3 spans 15 amino acids. Looked up from germline, CDR1 is SGDLS and CDR2 is YYNGEE. CDR3 residues: CASSVARDRNNEQFF. CDR3 coding DNA: TGTGCCAGCAGCGTAGCCCGGGACAGAAACAATGAGCAGTTCTTC.

This chain uses TRBV2 with TRBJ2-7, with TRBD1 matching over 12 bases. CDR1 is SNHLY, CDR2 FYNNEI, per germline. This CDR3 is 14 amino acids long. V dropped 6 bases and J dropped 2; count of bases not matched to a gene: 2. DNA of the CDR3: TGTGCCAGCAGGGGACAGGGGGCGACCTACGAGCAGTACTTC. Translating gives CASRGQGATYEQYF.

The chain couples TRBV29-1 to TRBJ1-2; 9 bases line up with TRBD1. CDR3 size: 15 residues. In germline, CDR1 is SQVTM, CDR2 ANQGSEA. Unmatched junction bases numbered 11, after V lost 2 bases and J lost 7 bases. CDR3 DNA: TGCAGCGTTGAACCATTCGACAGGGGGGGATTTGGCTACACCTTC. Translated, it gives CSVEPFDRGGFGYTF.

Concerning this clone: Likely a read error: the CDR3 ends without its conserved phenylalanine or tryptophan. V is TRBV25-1 and J is TRBJ2-7; TRBD2 agrees at 9 bases. Germline V CDR1 and CDR2: MGHDK, SYGVNS. The CDR3 is made up of 16 amino acids. Trimming took 6 bases from V and 2 from J; bases not matched to a gene: 11. The CDR3 reads CASSPHSGGPPYEQYL. CDR3 bases: TGTGCCAGCAGCCCCCATAGCGGGGGCCCTCCCTACGAGCAGTACCTC.

The CDR3 DNA is TGTGCCAGCATAGGACTAGCGGGAGGGGTAGAGCAGTTCTTC. Its protein product is CASIGLAGGVEQFF. J is TRBJ2-1 and V is TRBV6-1, with 15 bases identical to TRBD2. The CDR3 consists of 14 residues. Germline V lookup: CDR1 MNHNS, CDR2 SASEGT. V shed 7 bases, J shed 10 bases, and the junction held 5 bases outside the gene matches.

The V gene is TRBV19, the J gene TRBJ2-7; maybe TRBD2 (5 bases). Germline V CDR1 and CDR2: LNHDA, SQIVND (reference sequence). CDR3 length: 13 amino acids. The V end was cut by 3 bases, the J end by 2 bases, with 8 bases between. The CDR3: CASSIAGTYEQYF. The CDR3 DNA sequence: TGTGCCAGTAGTATTGCCGGGACCTACGAGCAGTACTTC. The full variable domain, with the rest looked up from reference TRBV19 and TRBJ2-7, is DGGITQSPKYLFRKEGQNVTLSCEQNLNHDAMYWYRQDPGQGLRLIYYSQIVNDFQKGDIAEGYSVSREKKESFPLTVTSAQKNPTAFYLCASSIAGTYEQYFGPGTRLTVT.

This sequence joins TRBV7-9 and TRBJ1-2; D remains unclear. CDR1 and CDR2 (germline): SEHNR, FQNEAQ (reference sequence). The CDR3 is 13 residues long. Trimming shortened V by 5 bases and J by 8 bases, and 15 bases separated the two germline ends. The CDR3 loop reads CASSQDPAHGYTF. The CDR3 bases are TGTGCCAGCAGCCAGGATCCCGCTCACGGCTACACCTTC.

V and J are TRBV6-6 and TRBJ1-2; 7 positions agree with TRBD1. V gave up 5 bases and J gave up 1 base; unmatched junction bases: 1. Germline values: CDR1 MNHNY, CDR2 SVGAGI (reference sequence). This CDR3 is 13 amino acids long. The CDR3 DNA reads as TGTGCCAGCAGTGACAGGGATAACTATGGCTACACCTTC. It translates to CASSDRDNYGYTF.

The chain combines TRBV7-9 with TRBJ1-4; 7 nucleotides line up with TRBD1. V lost 1 base to trimming and J lost 7 bases; unmatched junction nucleotides: 3. The CDR3 has 14 amino acids. The germline gives CDR1 SEHNR, CDR2 FQNEAQ (reference sequence). The CDR3 region has the DNA TGTGCCAGCAGCTTAGGACAGGGCTCTGAAAAACTGTTTTTT. This translates into CASSLGQGSEKLFF.

The chain has TRBV6-1 and TRBJ1-1; D is uncertain. V lost 8 bases to trimming and J lost 0 bases, with 13 bases between them. The CDR3 has 14 amino acids. Germline CDR1 and CDR2: MNHNS and SASEGT. The CDR3 DNA follows: TGTGCCAGCTGCCCTATTTCATTGAACACTGAAGCTTTCTTT. This translates into CASCPISLNTEAFF.

The CDR3 loop reads CASSFPRGAGGVYGYTF. For the CDR3, the DNA is TGTGCCAGCAGTTTCCCAAGAGGGGCAGGGGGCGTCTATGGCTACACCTTC. The gene calls are TRBV28 and TRBJ1-2, with 8 bases aligning to TRBD1. Trimming removed 3 bases from V and 4 bases from J; junction bases left unmatched: 13. Looked up from germline, CDR1 is MDHEN and CDR2 is SYDVKM. The CDR3 length is 17 residues.

The rearrangement uses TRBV28 and TRBJ2-7; D is unclear. This CDR3 contains 12 residues. Trimming shortened V by 6 bases and J by 6 bases, and 12 bases separated the two germline ends. CDR1 and CDR2 (germline): MDHEN, SYDVKM. The CDR3 spells CASSRLGSEQYF. For the CDR3, the DNA is TGTGCCAGCAGCCGACTTGGTTCCGAGCAGTACTTC.

The chain has TRBV7-2 and TRBJ2-3; D is unclear. The germline gives CDR1 SGHTA, CDR2 FQGNSA. This CDR3 comprises 13 residues. V was pared by 6 bases and J by 6 bases, with 13 bases between. CDR3 DNA sequence: TGTGCCAGCAGTTCAGAAGTGCGGGATACGCAGTATTTT. It specifies CASSSEVRDTQYF.